Listed below are T cell receptor beta chains from one sample, sequenced in a study of cytomegalovirus exposure and HLA in healthy donors. Some clones are missing from TCRdb's copy, which holds only in-frame ones; the method was immunoSEQ multiplex PCR. The repertoire consists of under 50,000 clones, with about 93% occurring once and the leading ten covering approximately 7.8%. The specimen was PBMCs. Every receptor here comes from a woman aged 18-30 years in good health and CMV-seropositive. Each CDR3 is given with its conserved first and last residue. D genes are given only for firm matches. Clone size, where shown, is once, few, many, or a class for clones that have expanded.

clone size	V gene	D gene	J gene	CDR3 protein	CDR3 DNA
few	TRBV6-5	.	TRBJ1-2	CASRPPLGSGYTF	TGTGCCAGCAGGCCCCCTCTCGGGAGCGGCTACACCTTC
.	TRBV28	TRBD1	TRBJ1-2	CASRGPGQGQGYGYTF	TGTGCCAGCAGGGGACCGGGACAGGGTCAAGGGTATGGCTACACCTTC
.	TRBV15	TRBD2	TRBJ2-1	CATSANPAGGYNEQFF	TGTGCCACCAGCGCGAACCCAGCGGGAGGGTACAATGAGCAGTTCTTC
.	TRBV7-9	TRBD2	TRBJ2-7	CASSVSGGRSYEQYF	TGTGCCAGCAGCGTCAGTGGCGGGAGGTCTTACGAGCAGTACTTC
.	TRBV7-3	.	TRBJ1-2	CASSSGQGYGYTF	TGTGCCAGCAGCTCAGGCCAGGGGTATGGCTACACCTTC
.	TRBV7-3	TRBD2	TRBJ2-1	CASSLMGREGGDEQFF	TGTGCCAGCAGCTTAATGGGACGGGAGGGTGGTGATGAGCAGTTCTTC
.	TRBV7-9	.	TRBJ2-2	CASTDWRGKNTGELFF	TGTGCCAGCACCGATTGGCGGGGAAAGAACACCGGGGAGCTGTTTTTT
.	TRBV9	TRBD1	TRBJ1-1	CASSMDRVGTEAFF	TGTGCCAGCAGCATGGACAGGGTAGGGACTGAAGCTTTCTTT
.	TRBV7-8	.	TRBJ2-2	CASSPQTVNTGELFF	TGTGCCAGCAGCCCCCAGACTGTGAACACCGGGGAGCTGTTTTTT
.	TRBV6-5	.	TRBJ2-7	CASSYGQEAYEQYF	TGTGCCAGCAGTTACGGGCAGGAGGCCTACGAGCAGTACTTC
.	TRBV14	.	TRBJ2-7	CASSHNSGLGGDEQYF	TGTGCCAGCAGCCATAACTCAGGACTAGGGGGAGACGAGCAGTACTTC
.	TRBV6-1	.	TRBJ2-7	CASLRQRPYEQYF	TGTGCCAGCCTCAGACAGAGACCCTACGAGCAGTACTTC
once	TRBV20-1	TRBD1	TRBJ2-5	CSADRGETQYF	TGCAGTGCCGACAGGGGAGAGACCCAGTACTTC
.	TRBV11-3	.	TRBJ2-1	CASSQNYGLRNEQFF	TGTGCCAGCAGCCAGAACTATGGACTTCGGAATGAGCAGTTCTTC
.	TRBV7-3	TRBD1	TRBJ2-1	CASSLQGASYNEQFF	TGTGCCAGCAGCTTACAGGGGGCCTCCTACAATGAGCAGTTCTTC
.	TRBV18	TRBD2	TRBJ2-1	CASSPPKSGSMVYNEQFF	TGTGCCAGCTCACCACCGAAGAGCGGGAGTATGGTATACAATGAGCAGTTCTTC